This T cell receptor beta chain derives from a study of blood T cells in healthy people across ages. Study-level findings and limits: From one million sequenced T cells, diversity estimates were lower bounds.

Note on this clonotype: The antigen is not known.

PCR was performed a second time for 7 to 11 cycles using a sample-barcoded 5' primer and a J-beta primer mix. Carrying 12 random nucleotides, a template-switch adaptor labeled each individual cDNA molecule. One entry per CDR3 protein results from TCRdb running MiXCR on the 5' RACE reads. The table records some 1.1 million distinct CDR3 sequences, around two fifths of them present only once. The sample comprised blood. The TCR comes from a young man in good health.

CDR3 nucleotide sequence: TGCAGTGCTAGAGGAAGACAGGTCAATAATTCACCCCTCCACTTT. It encodes CSARGRQVNNSPLHF. The chain uses TRBV20-1 and TRBJ1-6, with D possibly matching TRBD1 (6 bases). CDR1 and CDR2 from the germline V gene are DFQATT and SNEGSKA (reference sequence). This CDR3 has 15 amino acids. V was trimmed by 1 base and J by 5 bases, leaving 12 bases between them.